This is a list of T cell receptor beta chains from one sample in a study of T cell responses to AZD1222 COVID-19 vaccine. Sequencing used immunoSEQ multiplex PCR; TCRdb keeps in-frame clones, though not all of them. The data hold tens of thousands of clones, with roughly 82% observed a single time. Specimen: peripheral blood, collected on day 0 of AZD1222 vaccination. The receptor set was obtained from an adult in good health. Both conserved end residues are part of each CDR3. Fields, in order: CDR3 length, clone size, D gene, J gene, V gene, CDR3 protein, CDR3 DNA. The D gene is left open where the match is weak. Rows give clone size only sometimes, using once, few, many, or a class for an expanded clone.

14 few - TRBJ1-1 TRBV7-2 CASSLSPLNTEAFF TGTGCCAGCAGCTTGTCTCCCCTGAACACTGAAGCTTTCTTT
14 - - TRBJ2-1 TRBV6-5 CASRGPYSYNEQFF TGTGCCAGCAGGGGACCTTACTCCTACAATGAGCAGTTCTTC
15 - - TRBJ1-4 TRBV28 CASSSRRGAGEKLFF TGTGCCAGCAGCAGCCGACGAGGGGCCGGGGAAAAACTGTTTTTT
16 - TRBD2 TRBJ2-1 TRBV11-3 CASSLERLAAYNEQFF TGTGCCAGCAGCTTAGAAAGGCTAGCGGCCTACAATGAGCAGTTCTTC
15 - - TRBJ1-5 TRBV19 CASSILADRSQPQHF TGTGCCAGTAGTATACTCGCAGACCGGAGTCAGCCCCAGCATTTT
15 - TRBD2 TRBJ2-3 TRBV5-4 CASSPTSGRARTQYF TGTGCCAGCAGCCCAACTAGCGGGAGGGCTCGTACGCAGTATTTT
15 once - TRBJ2-2 TRBV7-3 CASSLVGRWGGELFF TGTGCCAGCAGCTTAGTAGGTCGTTGGGGCGGGGAGCTGTTTTTT
14 - - TRBJ1-1 TRBV7-9 CASSSDIKNTEAFF TGTGCCAGCAGCTCGGACATCAAGAACACTGAAGCTTTCTTT
14 - - TRBJ2-1 TRBV12-5 CASGLDYLGNEQFF TGTGCTAGTGGTCTAGACTACCTGGGAAATGAGCAGTTCTTC
12 - - TRBJ1-1 TRBV6-2/TRBV6-3 CASSYQRPVAFF TGTGCCAGCAGTTATCAAAGGCCTGTGGCTTTCTTT
14 - - TRBJ2-1 TRBV18 CASSATRDGNEQFF TGTGCCAGCTCAGCAACAAGGGATGGGAATGAGCAGTTCTTC
14 - - TRBJ1-2 TRBV14 CASSRQDSVYGYTF TGTGCCAGCAGCCGCCAAGACTCTGTTTATGGCTACACCTTC
20 few TRBD2 TRBJ2-1 TRBV7-3 CASSLVPGTSGPKTYNEQFF TGTGCCAGCAGCTTAGTCCCAGGGACTAGCGGTCCTAAAACATACAATGAGCAGTTCTTC
17 few TRBD1 TRBJ1-2 TRBV28 CASSSTGQGRSAYGYTF TGTGCCAGCAGTTCAACCGGACAGGGGAGGAGCGCTTATGGCTACACCTTC
15 - TRBD1 TRBJ1-2 TRBV5-1 CASSLQGRGSYGYTF TGCGCCAGCAGCTTGCAGGGCAGGGGGTCCTATGGCTACACCTTC
15 once - TRBJ2-5 TRBV7-2 CASSRAVAALGTQYF TGTGCCAGCAGCCGCGCGGTAGCAGCCCTCGGGACCCAGTACTTC
12 - - TRBJ2-5 TRBV12-3/TRBV12-4 CASSLGQETQYF TGTGCCAGCAGTTTAGGCCAAGAGACCCAGTACTTC
15 - - TRBJ1-2 TRBV7-2 CASSVSVTGSLGYTF TGTGCCAGCAGCGTATCCGTCACAGGGTCCCTAGGCTACACCTTC
15 - TRBD2 TRBJ2-7 TRBV9 CASSPVSGSAYEQYF TGTGCCAGCAGCCCCGTGAGCGGGAGCGCGTACGAGCAGTACTTC
14 - TRBD1 TRBJ2-7 TRBV6-5 CASGSRTGIYEQYF TGTGCCAGCGGTTCCAGGACAGGGATCTACGAGCAGTACTTC
12 - - TRBJ2-1 TRBV5-4 CAIAVSYNEQFF TGTGCCATTGCAGTGAGCTACAATGAGCAGTTCTTC
15 - - TRBJ2-3 TRBV7-6 CASSLGRGSTDTQYF TGTGCCAGCAGCTTAGGGCGCGGGAGCACAGATACGCAGTATTTT